This T cell receptor (beta chain) was identified in a study of regulatory and conventional T cells in breast cancer. This clonotype is judged medium-sized (0.01 to 0.1%). MiXCR, run by TCRdb on the PCR reads, gives a single entry per CDR3 protein. This sample has fewer than 20,000 distinct CDR3 sequences, with more than 30% found just once. Sequenced input: conventional T cells from blood. This receptor was identified in a female donor in good health.

This CDR3 reads CASSWSGEWSEQFF. The DNA for the CDR3 is TGCGCCAGCAGCTGGTCGGGGGAATGGAGTGAGCAGTTCTTC. The chain employs TRBV5-1 and TRBJ2-1, with TRBD2 as a possible D gene (6 bases). CDR3 length: 14 amino acids. V was shortened by 3 bases and J by 9 bases, with 16 bases between the two germline ends. The germline V gene encodes CDR1 SGHRS and CDR2 YFSETQ.